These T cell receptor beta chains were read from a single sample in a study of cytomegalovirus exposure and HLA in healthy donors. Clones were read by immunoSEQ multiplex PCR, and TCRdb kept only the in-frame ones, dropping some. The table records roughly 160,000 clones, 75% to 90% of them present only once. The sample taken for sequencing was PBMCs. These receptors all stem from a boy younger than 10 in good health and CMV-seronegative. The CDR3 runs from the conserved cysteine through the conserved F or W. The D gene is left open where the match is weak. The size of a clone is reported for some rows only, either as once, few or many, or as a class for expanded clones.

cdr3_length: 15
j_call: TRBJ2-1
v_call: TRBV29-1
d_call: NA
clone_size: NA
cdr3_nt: TGCAGCGTTGACGTTACACCCCGCTCCTACAATGAGCAGTTCTTC
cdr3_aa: CSVDVTPRSYNEQFF

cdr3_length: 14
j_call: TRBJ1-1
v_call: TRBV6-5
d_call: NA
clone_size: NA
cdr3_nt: TGTGCCAGCAGTTACTCCGGAATCGGGAATGAAGCTTTCTTT
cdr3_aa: CASSYSGIGNEAFF

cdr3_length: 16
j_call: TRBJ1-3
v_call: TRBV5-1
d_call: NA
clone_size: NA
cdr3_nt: TGCGCCAGCAGCTTGGGGGCTGGGGGGTCTGGAAACACCATATATTTT
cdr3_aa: CASSLGAGGSGNTIYF

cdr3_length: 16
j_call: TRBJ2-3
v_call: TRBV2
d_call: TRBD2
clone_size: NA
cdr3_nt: TGTGCCAGCAGTGGCCTAGCGGGAGGGGCCACAGATACGCAGTATTTT
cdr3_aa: CASSGLAGGATDTQYF

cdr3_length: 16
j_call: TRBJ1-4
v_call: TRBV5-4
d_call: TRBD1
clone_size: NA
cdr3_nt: TGTGCCAGCAGCTTGGGACAGGGGGCAGCGAGTGAAAAACTGTTTTTT
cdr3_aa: CASSLGQGAASEKLFF

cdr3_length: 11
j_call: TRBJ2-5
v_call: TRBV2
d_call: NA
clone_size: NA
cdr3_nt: TGTGCCAGCAGCCGAGGGGAGACCCAGTACTTC
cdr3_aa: CASSRGETQYF

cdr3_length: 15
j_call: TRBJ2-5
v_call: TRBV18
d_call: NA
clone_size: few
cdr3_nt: TGTGCCAGCTCATCCTTTACAGGGCGGCAAGAGACCCAGTACTTC
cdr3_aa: CASSSFTGRQETQYF

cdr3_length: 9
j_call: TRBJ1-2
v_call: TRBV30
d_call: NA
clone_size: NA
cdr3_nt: TGTGCCTCCCGTCCAGGGGACACCTTC
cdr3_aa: CASRPGDTF

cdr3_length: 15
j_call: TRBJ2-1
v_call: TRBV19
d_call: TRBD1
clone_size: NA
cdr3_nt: TGTGCCAGTAGGGCGACAGGGATGGGGAACAATGAGCAGTTCTTC
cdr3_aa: CASRATGMGNNEQFF

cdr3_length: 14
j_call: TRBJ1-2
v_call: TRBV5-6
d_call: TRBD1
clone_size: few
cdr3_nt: TGTGCCAGCAGCTTGGAGGCAGGGGGATATGGCTACACCTTC
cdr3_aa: CASSLEAGGYGYTF

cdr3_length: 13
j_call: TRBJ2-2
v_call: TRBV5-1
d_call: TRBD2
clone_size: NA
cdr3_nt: TGCGCCAGCACCGGGACTAGTATCGGGGAGCTGTTTTTT
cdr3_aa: CASTGTSIGELFF

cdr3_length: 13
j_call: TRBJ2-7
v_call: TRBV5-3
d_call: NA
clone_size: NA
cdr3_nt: TGTGCCAGAAAGGTACAGACCACCTACGAGCAGTACTTC
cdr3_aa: CARKVQTTYEQYF

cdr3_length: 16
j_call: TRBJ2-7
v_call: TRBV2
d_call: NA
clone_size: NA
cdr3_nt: TGTGCCAGCAGTGAAGTAGATTTGGCTAGCGAGTACGAGCAGTACTTC
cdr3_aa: CASSEVDLASEYEQYF

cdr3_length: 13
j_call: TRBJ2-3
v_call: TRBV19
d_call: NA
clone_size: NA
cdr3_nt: TGTGCCAGTAGCCTCCCCCCAGGGGATACGCAGTATTTT
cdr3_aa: CASSLPPGDTQYF

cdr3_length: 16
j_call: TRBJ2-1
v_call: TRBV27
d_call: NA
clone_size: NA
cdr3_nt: TGTGCCAGCAGTTTATACCCCCAGGCCGGGGACAATGAGCAGTTCTTC
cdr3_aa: CASSLYPQAGDNEQFF

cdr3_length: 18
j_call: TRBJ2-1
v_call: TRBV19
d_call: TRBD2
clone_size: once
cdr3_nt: TGTGCCAGTAGTATGGCCCGGACTAGCGGGGCCCCATCCAATGAGCAGTTCTTC
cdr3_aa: CASSMARTSGAPSNEQFF

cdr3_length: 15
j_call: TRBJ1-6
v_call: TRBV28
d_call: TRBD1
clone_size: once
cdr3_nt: TGTGCCAGCAGTCGAGACAGGGTGTATAATTCACCCCTCCACTTT
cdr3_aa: CASSRDRVYNSPLHF

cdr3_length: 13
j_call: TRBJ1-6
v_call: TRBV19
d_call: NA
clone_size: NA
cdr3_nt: TGTGCCAGTAGTATCCAGGGGTGGTCACCCCTCCACTTT
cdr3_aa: CASSIQGWSPLHF

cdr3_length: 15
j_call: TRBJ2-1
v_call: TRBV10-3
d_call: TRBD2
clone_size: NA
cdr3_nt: TGTGCCATCAGTAGTAGCGGGGACTCCTACAATGAGCAGTTCTTC
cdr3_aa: CAISSSGDSYNEQFF

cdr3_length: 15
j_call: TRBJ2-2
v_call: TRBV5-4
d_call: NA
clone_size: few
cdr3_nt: TGTGCCAGCAGCTTGGCTGGGGAGAGCACCGGGGAGCTGTTTTTT
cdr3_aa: CASSLAGESTGELFF

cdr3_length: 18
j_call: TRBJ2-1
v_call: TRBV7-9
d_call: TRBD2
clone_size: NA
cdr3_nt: TGTTCCAGCAGCCGGGGTAGGGCTAGCGGACCATCCTACAATGAGCAGTTCTTC
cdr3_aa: CSSSRGRASGPSYNEQFF

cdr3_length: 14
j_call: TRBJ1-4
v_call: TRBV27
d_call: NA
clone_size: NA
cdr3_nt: TGTGCCAGCAGTTTAGGCAGGGGAGATGAAAAACTGTTTTTT
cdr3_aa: CASSLGRGDEKLFF

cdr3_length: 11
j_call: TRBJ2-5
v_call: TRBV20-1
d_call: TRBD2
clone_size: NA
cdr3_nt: TGCAGTGCTCTCGGGAGGGAGACCCAGTACTTC
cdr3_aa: CSALGRETQYF

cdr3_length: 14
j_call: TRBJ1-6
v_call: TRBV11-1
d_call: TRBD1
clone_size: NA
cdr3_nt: TGTGCCAGCAGCCCCGGGACAGGGAATTCACCCCTCCACTTT
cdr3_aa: CASSPGTGNSPLHF

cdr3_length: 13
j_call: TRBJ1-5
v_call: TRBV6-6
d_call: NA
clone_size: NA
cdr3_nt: TGTGCCATCCAATCTCGGACTAATCAGCCCCAGCATTTT
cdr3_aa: CAIQSRTNQPQHF

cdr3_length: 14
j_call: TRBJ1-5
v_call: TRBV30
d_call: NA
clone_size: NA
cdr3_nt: TGTGCCTGGAGGGGTACAGGTAGCAATCAGCCCCAGCATTTT
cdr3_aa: CAWRGTGSNQPQHF

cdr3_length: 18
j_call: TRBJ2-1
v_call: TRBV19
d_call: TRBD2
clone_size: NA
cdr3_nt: TGTGCCAGTAGTATAAGTGTGGCGGGACTAGCGGGGTACAATGAGCAGTTCTTC
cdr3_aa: CASSISVAGLAGYNEQFF

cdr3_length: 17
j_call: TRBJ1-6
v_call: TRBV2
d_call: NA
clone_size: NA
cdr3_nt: TGTGCCAGCAGTGAGGGGGCCTTTGCGATAGATAATTCACCCCTCCACTTT
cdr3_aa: CASSEGAFAIDNSPLHF

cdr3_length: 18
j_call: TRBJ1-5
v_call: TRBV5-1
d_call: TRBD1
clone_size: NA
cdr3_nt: TGCGCCAGCAGGGGGCAGGGGGCTAGGCCTCGTAGCAATCAGCCCCAGCATTTT
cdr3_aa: CASRGQGARPRSNQPQHF

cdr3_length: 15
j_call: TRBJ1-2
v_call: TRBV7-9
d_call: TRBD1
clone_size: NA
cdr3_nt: TGTGCCAGCAGCGGGACAGGCGGGCGGCACTATGGCTACACCTTC
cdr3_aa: CASSGTGGRHYGYTF

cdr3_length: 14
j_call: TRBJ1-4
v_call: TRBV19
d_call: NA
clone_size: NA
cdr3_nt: TGTGCCAGTACCTCTTGGGAGGTTGATGAAAAACTGTTTTTT
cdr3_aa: CASTSWEVDEKLFF

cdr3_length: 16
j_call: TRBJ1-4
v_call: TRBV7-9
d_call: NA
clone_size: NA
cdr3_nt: TGTGCCAGCAGCTCTCGGGGAAGAACAGATAATGAAAAACTGTTTTTT
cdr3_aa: CASSSRGRTDNEKLFF

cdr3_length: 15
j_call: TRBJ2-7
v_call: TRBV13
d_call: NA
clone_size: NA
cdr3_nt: TGTGCCAGCAGCCCCAGGGGAGTCTGGATCCACGAGCAGTACTTC
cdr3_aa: CASSPRGVWIHEQYF

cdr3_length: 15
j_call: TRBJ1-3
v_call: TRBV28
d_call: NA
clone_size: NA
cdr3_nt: TGTGCCAGCAGTTTATCAGGGCCTTCGGGAAACACCATATATTTT
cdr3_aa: CASSLSGPSGNTIYF

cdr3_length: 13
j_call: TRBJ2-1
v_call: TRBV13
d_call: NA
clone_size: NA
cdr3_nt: TGTGCCAGCAGCGAGAGCTCCTACAATGAGCAGTTCTTC
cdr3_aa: CASSESSYNEQFF

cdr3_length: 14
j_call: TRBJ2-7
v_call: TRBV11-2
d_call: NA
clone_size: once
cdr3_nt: TGTGCCAGCAGCTCCCTGGGGGGTCTCCACGAGCAGTACTTC
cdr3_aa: CASSSLGGLHEQYF

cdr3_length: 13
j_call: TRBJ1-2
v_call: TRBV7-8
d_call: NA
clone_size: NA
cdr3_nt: TGTGCCAGCAGCTCGACGGTGAGCGATGGCTACACCTTC
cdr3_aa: CASSSTVSDGYTF

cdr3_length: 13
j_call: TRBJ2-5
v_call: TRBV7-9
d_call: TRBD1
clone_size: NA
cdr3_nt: TGTGCCAGCAGCTTAACAGGGGCCGAGACCCAGTACTTC
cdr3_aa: CASSLTGAETQYF

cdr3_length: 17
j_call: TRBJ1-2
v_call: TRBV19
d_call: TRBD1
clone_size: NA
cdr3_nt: TGTGCCAGTAGTTCCCGGACAGGGGCTGAGATCCTCTATGGCTACACCTTC
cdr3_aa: CASSSRTGAEILYGYTF

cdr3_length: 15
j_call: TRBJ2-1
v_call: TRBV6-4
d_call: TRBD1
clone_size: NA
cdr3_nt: TGTGCCAGCAGTGACTCGACAGGGGGCTACAATGAGCAGTTCTTC
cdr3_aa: CASSDSTGGYNEQFF

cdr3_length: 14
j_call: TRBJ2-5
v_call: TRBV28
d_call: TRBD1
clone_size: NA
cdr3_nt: TGTGCCAGCAGAAGACAGGGGAGGAGGGAGACCCAGTACTTC
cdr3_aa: CASRRQGRRETQYF

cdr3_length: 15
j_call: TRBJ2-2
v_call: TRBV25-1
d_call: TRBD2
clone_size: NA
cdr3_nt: TGTGCCAGCAGTGATGGGCGGGGGAGCGTCGGGGAGCTGTTTTTT
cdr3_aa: CASSDGRGSVGELFF

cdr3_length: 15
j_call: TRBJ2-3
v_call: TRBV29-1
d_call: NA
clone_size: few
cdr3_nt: TGCAGCGTTGGCCCGGGACTGCCATCCACAGATACGCAGTATTTT
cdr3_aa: CSVGPGLPSTDTQYF

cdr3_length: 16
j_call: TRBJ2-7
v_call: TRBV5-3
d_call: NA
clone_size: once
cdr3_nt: TGTGCCAGAAGCGGGGGCCAGGCAGGGCGGTCCTACGAGCAGTACTTC
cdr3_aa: CARSGGQAGRSYEQYF

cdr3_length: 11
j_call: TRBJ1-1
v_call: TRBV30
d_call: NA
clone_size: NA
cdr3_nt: TGTGCCTGGAGTGAGACCCGGAGGGCTTTCTTT
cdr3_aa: CAWSETRRAFF

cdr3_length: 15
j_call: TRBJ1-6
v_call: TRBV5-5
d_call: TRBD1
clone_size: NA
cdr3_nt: TGTGCCAGCAGCTTGGCGGACAGGGGAAGCTCACCCCTCCACTTT
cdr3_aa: CASSLADRGSSPLHF

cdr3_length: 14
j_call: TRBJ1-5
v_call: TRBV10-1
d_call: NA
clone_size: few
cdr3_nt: TGCGCCAGCAGTGTCGGGGTGGAAGGACAGCCCCAGCATTTT
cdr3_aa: CASSVGVEGQPQHF

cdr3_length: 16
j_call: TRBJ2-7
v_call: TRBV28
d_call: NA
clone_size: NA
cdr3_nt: TGTGCCAGCAGACCCACAGGTGGGTCTAACTCCTACGAGCAGTACTTC
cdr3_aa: CASRPTGGSNSYEQYF

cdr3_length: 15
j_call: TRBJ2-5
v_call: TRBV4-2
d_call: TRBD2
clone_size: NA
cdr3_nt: TGTGCCAGCAGCCCCGGGACTAGCGGGATTCAGACCCAGTACTTC
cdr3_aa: CASSPGTSGIQTQYF

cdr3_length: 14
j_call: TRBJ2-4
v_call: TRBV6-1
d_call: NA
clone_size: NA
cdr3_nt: TGTGCCAGCAGTTCGACAAGATCCAAAAACATTCAGTACTTC
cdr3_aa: CASSSTRSKNIQYF

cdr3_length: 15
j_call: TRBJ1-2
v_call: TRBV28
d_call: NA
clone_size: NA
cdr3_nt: TGTGCCAGCAGTTTAGAGGGTCCTGCGACATATGGCTACACCTTC
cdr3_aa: CASSLEGPATYGYTF

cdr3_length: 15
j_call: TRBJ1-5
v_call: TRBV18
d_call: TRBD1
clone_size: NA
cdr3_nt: TGTGCCAGCTCACCGGACAGGGGATGGAATCAGCCCCAGCATTTT
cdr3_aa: CASSPDRGWNQPQHF

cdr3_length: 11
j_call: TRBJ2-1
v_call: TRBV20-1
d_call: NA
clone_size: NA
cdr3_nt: TGCAGTGCCCAAGGGACTCATGAGCAGTTCTTC
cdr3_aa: CSAQGTHEQFF

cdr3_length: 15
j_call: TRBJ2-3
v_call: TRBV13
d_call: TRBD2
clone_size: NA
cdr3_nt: TGTGCCAGCAGCTTTGCGCGGGAGTTTAGAGATACGCAGTATTTT
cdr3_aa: CASSFAREFRDTQYF

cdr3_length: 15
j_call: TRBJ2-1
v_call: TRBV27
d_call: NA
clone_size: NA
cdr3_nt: TGTGCCAGCACTAGATCCACCGGGACCTACAATGAGCAGTTCTTC
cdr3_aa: CASTRSTGTYNEQFF

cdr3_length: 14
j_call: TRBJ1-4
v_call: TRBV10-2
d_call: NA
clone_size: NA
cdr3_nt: TGCGCCAGCAGTTGGGGCGGCACTAATGAAAAACTGTTTTTT
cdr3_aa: CASSWGGTNEKLFF

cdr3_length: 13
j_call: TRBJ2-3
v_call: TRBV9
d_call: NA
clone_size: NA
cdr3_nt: TGTGCCAGCAGCGCTGGGCTCACAGATACGCAGTATTTT
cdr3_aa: CASSAGLTDTQYF

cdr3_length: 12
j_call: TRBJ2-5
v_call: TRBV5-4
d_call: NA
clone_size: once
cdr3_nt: TGTGCCAGCAGCTTGCAGGGGAAGACCCAGTACTTC
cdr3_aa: CASSLQGKTQYF

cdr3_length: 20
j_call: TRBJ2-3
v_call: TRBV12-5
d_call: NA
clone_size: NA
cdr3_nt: TGTGCTAGTGGTTTACTCTCTGCAGTGCGGGATGGAACGAGCACAGATACGCAGTATTTT
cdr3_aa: CASGLLSAVRDGTSTDTQYF